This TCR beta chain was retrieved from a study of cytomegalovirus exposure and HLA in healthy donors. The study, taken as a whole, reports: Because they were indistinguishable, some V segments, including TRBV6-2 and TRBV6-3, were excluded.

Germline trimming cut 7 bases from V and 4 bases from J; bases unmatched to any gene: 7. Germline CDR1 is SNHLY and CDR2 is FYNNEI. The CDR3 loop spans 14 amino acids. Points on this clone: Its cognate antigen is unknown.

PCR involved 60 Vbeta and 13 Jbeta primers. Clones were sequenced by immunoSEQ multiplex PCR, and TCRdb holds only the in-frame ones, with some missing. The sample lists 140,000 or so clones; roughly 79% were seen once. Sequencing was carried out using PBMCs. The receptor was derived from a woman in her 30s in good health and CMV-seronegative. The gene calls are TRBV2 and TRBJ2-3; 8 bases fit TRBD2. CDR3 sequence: CASTLGLGADTQYF. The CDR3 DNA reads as TGTGCCAGCACCCTGGGACTAGGTGCAGATACGCAGTATTTT.